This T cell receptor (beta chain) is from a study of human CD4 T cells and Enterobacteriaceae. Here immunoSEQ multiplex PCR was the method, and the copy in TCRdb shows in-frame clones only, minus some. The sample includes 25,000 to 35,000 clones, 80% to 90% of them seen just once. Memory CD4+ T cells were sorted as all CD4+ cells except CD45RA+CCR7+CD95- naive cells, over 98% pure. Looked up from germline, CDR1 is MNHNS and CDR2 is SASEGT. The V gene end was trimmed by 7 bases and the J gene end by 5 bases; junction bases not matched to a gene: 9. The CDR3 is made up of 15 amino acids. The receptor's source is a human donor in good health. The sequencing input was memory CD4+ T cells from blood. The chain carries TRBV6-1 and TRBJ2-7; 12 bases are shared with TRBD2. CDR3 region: CASKGTSGPPHEQYF. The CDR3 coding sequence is TGTGCCAGCAAGGGGACTAGCGGGCCTCCCCACGAGCAGTACTTC.